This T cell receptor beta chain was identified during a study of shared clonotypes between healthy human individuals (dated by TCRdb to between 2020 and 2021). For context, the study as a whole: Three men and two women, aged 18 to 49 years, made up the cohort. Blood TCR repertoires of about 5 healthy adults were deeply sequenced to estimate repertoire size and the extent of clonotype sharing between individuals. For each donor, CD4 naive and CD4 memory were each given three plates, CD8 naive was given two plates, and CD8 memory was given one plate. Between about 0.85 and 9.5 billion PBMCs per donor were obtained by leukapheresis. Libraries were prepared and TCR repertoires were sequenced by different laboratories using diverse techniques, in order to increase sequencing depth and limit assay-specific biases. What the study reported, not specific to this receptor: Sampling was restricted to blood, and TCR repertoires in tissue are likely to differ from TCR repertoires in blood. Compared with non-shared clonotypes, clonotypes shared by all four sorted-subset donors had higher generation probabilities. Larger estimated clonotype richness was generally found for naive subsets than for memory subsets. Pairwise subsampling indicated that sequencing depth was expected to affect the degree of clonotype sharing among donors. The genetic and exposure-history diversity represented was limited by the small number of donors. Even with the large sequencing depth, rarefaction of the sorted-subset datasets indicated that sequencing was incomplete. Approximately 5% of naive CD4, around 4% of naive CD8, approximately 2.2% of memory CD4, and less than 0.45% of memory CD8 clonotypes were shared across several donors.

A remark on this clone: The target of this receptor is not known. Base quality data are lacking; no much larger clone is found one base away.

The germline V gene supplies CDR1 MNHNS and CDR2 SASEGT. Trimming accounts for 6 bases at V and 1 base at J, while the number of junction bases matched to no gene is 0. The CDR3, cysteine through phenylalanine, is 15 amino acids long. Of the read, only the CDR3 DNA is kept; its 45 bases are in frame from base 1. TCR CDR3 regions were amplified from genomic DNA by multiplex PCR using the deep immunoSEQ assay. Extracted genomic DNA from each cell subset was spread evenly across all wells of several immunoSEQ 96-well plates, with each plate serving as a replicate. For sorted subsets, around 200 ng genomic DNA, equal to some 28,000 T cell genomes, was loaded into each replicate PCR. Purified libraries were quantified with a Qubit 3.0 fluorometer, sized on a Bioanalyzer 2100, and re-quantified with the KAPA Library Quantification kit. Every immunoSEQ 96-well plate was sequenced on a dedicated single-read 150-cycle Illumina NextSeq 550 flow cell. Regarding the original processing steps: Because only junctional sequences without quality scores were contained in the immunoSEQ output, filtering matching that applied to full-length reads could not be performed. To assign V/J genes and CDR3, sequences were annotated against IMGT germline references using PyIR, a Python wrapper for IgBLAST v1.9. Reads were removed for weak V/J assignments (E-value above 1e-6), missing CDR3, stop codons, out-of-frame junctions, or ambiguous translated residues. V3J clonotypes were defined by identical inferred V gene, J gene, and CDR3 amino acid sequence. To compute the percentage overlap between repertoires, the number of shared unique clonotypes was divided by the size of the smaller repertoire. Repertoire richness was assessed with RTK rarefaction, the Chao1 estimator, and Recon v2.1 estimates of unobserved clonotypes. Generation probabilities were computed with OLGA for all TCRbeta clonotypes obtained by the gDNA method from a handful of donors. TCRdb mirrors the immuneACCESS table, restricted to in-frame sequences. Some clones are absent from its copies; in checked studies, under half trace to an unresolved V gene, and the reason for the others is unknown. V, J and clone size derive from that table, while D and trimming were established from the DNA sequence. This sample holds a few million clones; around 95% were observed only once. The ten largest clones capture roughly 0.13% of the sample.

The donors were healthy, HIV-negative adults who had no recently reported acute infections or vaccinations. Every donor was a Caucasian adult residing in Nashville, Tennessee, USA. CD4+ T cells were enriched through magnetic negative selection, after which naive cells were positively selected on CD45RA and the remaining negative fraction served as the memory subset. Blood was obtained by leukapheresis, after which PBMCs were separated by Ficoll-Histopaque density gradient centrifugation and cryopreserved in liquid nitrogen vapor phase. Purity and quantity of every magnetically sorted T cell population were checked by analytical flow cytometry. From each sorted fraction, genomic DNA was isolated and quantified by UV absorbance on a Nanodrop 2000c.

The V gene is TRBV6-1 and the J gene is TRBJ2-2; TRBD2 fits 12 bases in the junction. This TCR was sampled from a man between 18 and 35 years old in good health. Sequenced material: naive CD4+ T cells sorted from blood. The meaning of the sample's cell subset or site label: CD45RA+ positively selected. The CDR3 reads CASRTSGGNTGELFF. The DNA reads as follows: TGTGCCAGCAGGACTAGCGGGGGGAACACCGGGGAGCTGTTTTTT.